This T cell receptor beta chain was sequenced for a study of blood T cell repertoires in COVID-19. TCRdb keeps only in-frame clones here, not all; method: immunoSEQ multiplex PCR. The sample lists fewer than 250,000 clones, roughly 84% occurring once. Germline lookup yields CDR1 SGHTA and CDR2 FQGNSA. This CDR3 region has 15 residues. Trimming cost V 5 bases and J 5 bases; bases outside gene matches: 10. The V and J genes are TRBV7-2 and TRBJ2-3; 7 nucleotides line up with TRBD2. The sequence was obtained from a young man in a cohort exposed to, infected with or recovered from COVID-19 (not recorded which). The sample was PBMCs or T cells enriched from blood (not recorded which). In DNA form, the CDR3 reads TGTGCCAGCAGCCTCGGGAGCGGGATAGGAGATACGCAGTATTTT. The encoded protein is CASSLGSGIGDTQYF. The whole variable domain, filled in from reference TRBV7-2 and TRBJ2-3, reads GAGVSQSPSNKVTEKGKDVELRCDPISGHTALYWYRQSLGQGLEFLIYFQGNSAPDKSGLPSDRFSAERTGGSVSTLTIQRTQQEDSAVYLCASSLGSGIGDTQYFGPGTRLTVL.